Here is one T cell receptor beta chain with its context. For repertoire sequencing, the TCR beta CDR3 regions were amplified from RNA transcripts. A first-round RT-PCR used HTBI primers, followed by a second-round multiplex PCR. TCRdb re-called the multiplex PCR reads through MiXCR, storing one row per CDR3 protein. This sample has 900,000 to 1,200,000 distinct CDR3 sequences, with about 38% found just once. The source of the sample is a study of Graves' ophthalmopathy and Graves' hyperthyroidism. The CDR3 has 13 amino acids. The ends were cut back, 0 bases at V and 10 bases at J, with 13 bases in the middle. Germline-derived CDR1 and CDR2 are SGHDT and YYEEEE.

The sequencing input was peripheral blood or thyroid tissue (not recorded which). J is TRBJ1-1 and V is TRBV5-6; unclear D gene. The sequence was collected from an adult man with Graves' hyperthyroidism. The CDR3 here is CASSLGSGVSAFF. The CDR3 bases are TGTGCCAGCAGCTTGGGAAGCGGGGTGTCAGCTTTCTTT.